This is a list of T cell receptor beta chains from one sample in a study of cytomegalovirus exposure and HLA in healthy donors. The table came from immunoSEQ multiplex PCR; TCRdb's copy has only in-frame clones and leaves some out. The sample includes 150,000 to 200,000 clones, about 85% of them seen just once. Sequencing was done on a sample of PBMCs. These TCRs come from a man younger than 30 in good health and CMV-seropositive. The CDR3 runs from the conserved cysteine through the conserved F or W. Each record gives: J gene, V gene, clone size, D gene, CDR3 DNA, CDR3 protein. A D gene is named only where the DNA matches it firmly. For some rows the clone size is stated as once, few or many, or as a class when expanded; others skip it.

J: TRBJ2-3; V: TRBV5-4; size: NA; D: NA; DNA: TGTGCCAGCAGCTCCGTCGGCGGCGGCACAGATACGCAGTATTTT; CDR3: CASSSVGGGTDTQYF
J: TRBJ1-2; V: TRBV6-5; size: NA; D: TRBD1; DNA: TGTGCCAGCAGTTACTCGAGGACAGGGGGGAGCTATGGCTACACCTTC; CDR3: CASSYSRTGGSYGYTF
J: TRBJ1-1; V: TRBV11-3; size: NA; D: NA; DNA: TGTGCCAGCAGCTTAGTAGGGGAGGGGGAGCTCACTGAAGCTTTCTTT; CDR3: CASSLVGEGELTEAFF
J: TRBJ1-2; V: TRBV28; size: NA; D: NA; DNA: TGTGCCAGCACCTCTGAACAGGGTGGTGACTATGGCTACACCTTC; CDR3: CASTSEQGGDYGYTF
J: TRBJ1-1; V: TRBV11-3; size: NA; D: NA; DNA: TGTGCCAGCAGCCCCTCGGCGGGCACTGAAGCTTTCTTT; CDR3: CASSPSAGTEAFF
J: TRBJ1-3; V: TRBV9; size: NA; D: NA; DNA: TGTGCCAGCAGCGTAAAAGGACCGGGACATAAGGCAGACTACTCTGGAAACACCATATATTTT; CDR3: CASSVKGPGHKADYSGNTIYF
J: TRBJ2-2; V: TRBV2; size: NA; D: TRBD2; DNA: TGTGCCAGCAAACGGGAGGCTACCGGGGAGCTGTTTTTT; CDR3: CASKREATGELFF
J: TRBJ2-1; V: TRBV2; size: NA; D: NA; DNA: TGTGCCAGCAGTACAGGGGGGGTATACAATGAGCAGTTCTTC; CDR3: CASSTGGVYNEQFF
J: TRBJ2-3; V: TRBV10-3; size: NA; D: NA; DNA: TGTGCCATCAGCCCCGCGGGACCTAACACAGATACGCAGTATTTT; CDR3: CAISPAGPNTDTQYF
J: TRBJ1-5; V: TRBV6-5; size: once; D: NA; DNA: TGTGCCAGCAGCCCTCAGGGTTTCAATCAGCCCCAGCATTTT; CDR3: CASSPQGFNQPQHF
J: TRBJ2-3; V: TRBV11-2; size: NA; D: NA; DNA: TGTGCCAGCAACTCCCCTACAGGGGATACGCAGTATTTT; CDR3: CASNSPTGDTQYF
J: TRBJ1-3; V: TRBV7-2; size: NA; D: TRBD1; DNA: TGTGCCAGCAGCTTAGCCGGGACAGGGGGCGGAAACACCATATATTTT; CDR3: CASSLAGTGGGNTIYF
J: TRBJ1-3; V: TRBV30; size: NA; D: NA; DNA: TGTGCCTGGAGTGATGCAGGGGCAGGAAACACCATATATTTT; CDR3: CAWSDAGAGNTIYF
J: TRBJ1-3; V: TRBV10-2; size: NA; D: NA; DNA: TGCGCCAGCAGTTATCGTAACTCTGGAAACACCATATATTTT; CDR3: CASSYRNSGNTIYF
J: TRBJ2-2; V: TRBV5-1; size: NA; D: NA; DNA: TGCGCCAGCAGCTCCATTCCTAGCGAATCGAACACCGGGGAGCTGTTTTTT; CDR3: CASSSIPSESNTGELFF
J: TRBJ2-1; V: TRBV12-2; size: NA; D: NA; DNA: TGTGCAAGTCGCTTAGAGCCCCTCTCTCCCGAGCAGTTCTTC; CDR3: CASRLEPLSPEQFF
J: TRBJ1-5; V: TRBV12-5; size: NA; D: NA; DNA: TGTGCTAGTGGTTTGGGTACGGGTATGTCACAGCCCCAGCATTTT; CDR3: CASGLGTGMSQPQHF
J: TRBJ2-7; V: TRBV5-1; size: NA; D: NA; DNA: TGCGCCAGCAGCTCCGGACAGCTCTACGAGCAGTACTTC; CDR3: CASSSGQLYEQYF
J: TRBJ2-3; V: TRBV29-1; size: NA; D: NA; DNA: TGCAGCGTTGAAGATCTCTTTAGTCGGGGAGATGTAGATACGCAGTATTTT; CDR3: CSVEDLFSRGDVDTQYF
J: TRBJ2-3; V: TRBV28; size: NA; D: NA; DNA: TGTGCCAGCAGTTCCGGGGGGCATGGCACAGATACGCAGTATTTT; CDR3: CASSSGGHGTDTQYF
J: TRBJ2-5; V: TRBV27; size: NA; D: NA; DNA: TGTGCCAGCAGTCCGACAGCCAGCCGGGAGACCCAGTACTTC; CDR3: CASSPTASRETQYF
J: TRBJ1-4; V: TRBV7-9; size: NA; D: TRBD1; DNA: TGTGCCAGCAGCTTAGGGACAGGGGGCGCAGATACTAATGAAAAACTGTTTTTT; CDR3: CASSLGTGGADTNEKLFF
J: TRBJ2-1; V: TRBV18; size: NA; D: TRBD2; DNA: TGTGCCAGCTCACTGATGGGACTAGCGGGACCAAACAATGAGCAGTTCTTC; CDR3: CASSLMGLAGPNNEQFF
J: TRBJ2-7; V: TRBV7-2; size: NA; D: TRBD1; DNA: TGTGCCAGCAGCTTAAGACAGGGCACATACGACGAGCAGTACTTC; CDR3: CASSLRQGTYDEQYF
J: TRBJ2-1; V: TRBV10-3; size: once; D: NA; DNA: TGTGCTTCGGAGGGCGGTTCCTACAATGAGCAGTTCTTC; CDR3: CASEGGSYNEQFF
J: TRBJ1-1; V: TRBV6-5; size: once; D: TRBD1; DNA: TGTGCCAGCAGTTTGGACAGGGCTTTGGCGGGGACTGAAGCTTTCTTT; CDR3: CASSLDRALAGTEAFF
J: TRBJ2-7; V: TRBV27; size: NA; D: TRBD2; DNA: TGTGCCAGCAGGCCGGGACTAGCGGGAGGGTCCCACGAGCAGTACTTC; CDR3: CASRPGLAGGSHEQYF
J: TRBJ2-1; V: TRBV5-1; size: NA; D: NA; DNA: TGCGCCAGCAGCTTGGATAGCGGCTCCTACAATGAGCAGTTCTTC; CDR3: CASSLDSGSYNEQFF
J: TRBJ1-6; V: TRBV7-8; size: NA; D: NA; DNA: TGTGCCAGCAGCAGGGAGTCCGATAATTCACCCCTCCACTTT; CDR3: CASSRESDNSPLHF
J: TRBJ1-5; V: TRBV19; size: NA; D: NA; DNA: TGTGCCACCGAGGGAGAAAGGCAGCCCCAGCATTTT; CDR3: CATEGERQPQHF
J: TRBJ1-5; V: TRBV7-8; size: NA; D: NA; DNA: TGTGCCAGCAGCCCCACCGGGGGAGTTAGCAATCAGCCCCAGCATTTT; CDR3: CASSPTGGVSNQPQHF
J: TRBJ1-4; V: TRBV28; size: NA; D: NA; DNA: TGTGCCAGCAGCCCAGGACTTTCAACTAATGAAAAACTGTTTTTT; CDR3: CASSPGLSTNEKLFF
J: TRBJ1-5; V: TRBV19; size: once; D: NA; DNA: TGTGCCAGTAGTCCCCTTGGGGGGGGTGACAATCAGCCCCAGCATTTT; CDR3: CASSPLGGGDNQPQHF
J: TRBJ1-1; V: TRBV25-1; size: NA; D: NA; DNA: TGTGCCAGCAGTGAATCTAGGTCAGGGAGGTCCACTGAAGCTTTCTTT; CDR3: CASSESRSGRSTEAFF
J: TRBJ1-1; V: TRBV6-5; size: NA; D: NA; DNA: TGTGCCAGCAGTTACAGGGGGAACACTGAAGCTTTCTTT; CDR3: CASSYRGNTEAFF
J: TRBJ1-2; V: TRBV30; size: few; D: TRBD1; DNA: TGTGCCTGGACACTGACAGGGGAAGGCTACACCTTC; CDR3: CAWTLTGEGYTF
J: TRBJ1-5; V: TRBV28; size: NA; D: TRBD1; DNA: TGTGCCAGCAGTTTGCGCACCGGGACAGGGTCGCATCAGCCCCAGCATTTT; CDR3: CASSLRTGTGSHQPQHF
J: TRBJ2-1; V: TRBV1; size: NA; D: NA; DNA: TGCACCAGCAGCCCCGGAACCAGGGCGGGAGTTCTAGATGAGCAGTTCTTC; CDR3: CTSSPGTRAGVLDEQFF
J: TRBJ2-7; V: TRBV6-1; size: NA; D: NA; DNA: TGTGCCAGCAGTGGCCTCAGGGTAGACCCCTACGAGCAGTACTTC; CDR3: CASSGLRVDPYEQYF
J: TRBJ2-1; V: TRBV30; size: NA; D: NA; DNA: TGTGCCTGGACACTATACAATGAGCAGTTCTTC; CDR3: CAWTLYNEQFF
J: TRBJ2-5; V: TRBV7-3; size: NA; D: NA; DNA: TGTGCCAGCAGCTTAACCCCTCGGAGGGGAGAGACCCAGTACTTC; CDR3: CASSLTPRRGETQYF
J: TRBJ2-2; V: TRBV7-9; size: NA; D: NA; DNA: TGTGCCAGCAGCGCCCCAGGACTTCAGAACACCGGGGAGCTGTTTTTT; CDR3: CASSAPGLQNTGELFF
J: TRBJ1-2; V: TRBV5-1; size: NA; D: TRBD1; DNA: TGCGCCAGCAGCTTGGGGACAGGGGGAGCTAACTATGGCTACACCTTC; CDR3: CASSLGTGGANYGYTF
J: TRBJ2-5; V: TRBV21-1; size: NA; D: NA; DNA: TGTGCCAGCAGCAAAGTACTAGCCCTAGAGACCCAGTACTTC; CDR3: CASSKVLALETQYF
J: TRBJ1-1; V: TRBV30; size: NA; D: NA; DNA: TGTGCCTGGAGCGGGGGGGGTGAAGCTTTCTTT; CDR3: CAWSGGGEAFF
J: TRBJ2-7; V: TRBV5-5; size: few; D: TRBD1; DNA: TGTGCCAGCAGCTCGGGACAGGGGGCCCTAAACGAGCAGTACTTC; CDR3: CASSSGQGALNEQYF